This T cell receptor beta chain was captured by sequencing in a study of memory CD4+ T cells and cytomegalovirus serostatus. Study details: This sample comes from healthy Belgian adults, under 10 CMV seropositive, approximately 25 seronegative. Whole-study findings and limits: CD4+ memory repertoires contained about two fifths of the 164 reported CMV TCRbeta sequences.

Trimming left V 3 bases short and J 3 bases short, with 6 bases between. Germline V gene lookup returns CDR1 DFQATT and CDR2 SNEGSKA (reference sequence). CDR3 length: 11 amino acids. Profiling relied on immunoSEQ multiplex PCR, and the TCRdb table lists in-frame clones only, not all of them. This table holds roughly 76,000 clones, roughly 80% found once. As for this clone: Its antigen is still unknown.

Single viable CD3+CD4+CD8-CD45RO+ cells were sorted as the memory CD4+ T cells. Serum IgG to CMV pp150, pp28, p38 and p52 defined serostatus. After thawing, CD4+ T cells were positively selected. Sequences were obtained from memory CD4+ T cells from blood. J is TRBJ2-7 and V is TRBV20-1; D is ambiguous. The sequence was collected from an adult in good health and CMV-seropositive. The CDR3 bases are TGCAGTGCTAGGGATAACTACGAGCAGTACGTC. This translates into CSARDNYEQYV.